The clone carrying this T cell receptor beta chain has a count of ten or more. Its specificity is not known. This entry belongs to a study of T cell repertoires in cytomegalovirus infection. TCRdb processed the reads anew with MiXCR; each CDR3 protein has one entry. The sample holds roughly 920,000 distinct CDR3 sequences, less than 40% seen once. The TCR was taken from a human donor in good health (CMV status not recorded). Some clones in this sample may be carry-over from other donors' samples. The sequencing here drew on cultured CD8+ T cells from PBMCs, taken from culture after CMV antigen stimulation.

The CDR3 loop is CASSYARRGTEAFF. The CDR3 nucleotides are TGTGCCAGCAGTTACGCTCGGAGGGGCACTGAAGCTTTCTTT. V and J are TRBV6-5 and TRBJ1-1; weak D call: TRBD1 (5 bases). CDR3 length: 14 residues. The V and J ends lost 2 bases and 4 bases respectively, with 11 bases between them. Germline V gives CDR1 MNHEY, CDR2 SVGAGI.